Listed below are T cell receptor beta chains from one sample, sequenced in a study of blood T cell repertoires in COVID-19. TCRdb's copy holds only in-frame clones and misses some; the assay was immunoSEQ multiplex PCR. Here the sample spans hundreds of thousands of clones, approximately 90% being singletons. Sequenced sample: PBMCs or T cells enriched from blood (not recorded which). These receptors came from a man aged 18 to 35 who had recovered from COVID-19. Both conserved end residues are part of each CDR3. A D gene is named only where the DNA matches it firmly. The size entry is marked missing in some rows and otherwise reads once, few, many or a size class.

len	v_gene	j_gene	abundance	d_gene	CDR3aa	CDR3nt
14	TRBV6-5	TRBJ1-5	once	TRBD1	CASSGQGRNQPQHF	TGTGCCAGCAGCGGACAGGGAAGGAATCAGCCCCAGCATTTT
11	TRBV20-1	TRBJ2-7	NA	NA	CSAPMGGEQYF	TGCAGTGCTCCTATGGGGGGCGAGCAGTACTTC
14	TRBV20-1	TRBJ1-6	few	TRBD1	CSASAGTGNSPLHF	TGCAGTGCTAGTGCCGGGACAGGGAATTCACCCCTCCACTTT
14	TRBV4-1	TRBJ1-2	once	NA	CASSQGAGRYGYTF	TGCGCCAGCAGCCAAGGGGCAGGCCGCTATGGCTACACCTTC
11	TRBV3-1/TRBV3-2	TRBJ1-1	once	NA	CASSMRTEAFF	TGTGCCAGCAGCATGAGGACTGAAGCTTTCTTT
16	TRBV7-9	TRBJ2-3	NA	NA	CASSLAPSAYTDTQYF	TGTGCCAGCAGCTTAGCGCCTAGCGCTTACACAGATACGCAGTATTTT
16	TRBV5-1	TRBJ2-5	NA	NA	CASSTGRTASKETQYF	TGCGCCAGCAGCACAGGACGGACAGCCTCAAAAGAGACCCAGTACTTC
15	TRBV19	TRBJ2-5	NA	NA	CASSIPPTGEETQYF	TGTGCCAGTAGTATCCCGCCGACAGGTGAAGAGACCCAGTACTTC
12	TRBV5-1	TRBJ1-2	NA	NA	CASRTQNYGYTF	TGCGCCAGCAGGACTCAAAACTATGGCTACACCTTC
15	TRBV5-1	TRBJ1-1	once	NA	CASRGTGSRNTEAFF	TGCGCCAGCCGGGGCACAGGGAGCCGAAACACTGAAGCTTTCTTT
16	TRBV4-1	TRBJ2-1	NA	NA	CASSQVDLVNYNEQFF	TGCGCCAGCAGCCAAGTTGACCTAGTAAATTACAATGAGCAGTTCTTC
14	TRBV27	TRBJ1-5	NA	NA	CASSENRANQPQHF	TGTGCCAGCAGCGAGAACAGGGCCAATCAGCCCCAGCATTTT
13	TRBV19	TRBJ2-7	NA	TRBD1	CASRDRGSYEQYF	TGTGCCAGTAGGGACAGGGGGTCCTACGAGCAGTACTTC
16	TRBV3-1/TRBV3-2	TRBJ2-1	NA	NA	CASSQDLVLLYNEQFF	TGTGCCAGCAGCCAAGATTTAGTGCTTCTCTACAATGAGCAGTTCTTC
12	TRBV30	TRBJ2-1	NA	TRBD2	CAWSLGGNREFF	TGTGCCTGGAGTCTCGGGGGGAACCGGGAGTTCTTC
16	TRBV5-1	TRBJ2-5	NA	TRBD2	CASSLGSSAGLETQYF	TGCGCCAGCAGCTTGGGGTCGTCAGCGGGGCTAGAGACCCAGTACTTC
13	TRBV27	TRBJ2-7	NA	NA	CASSWSGQREQYF	TGTGCCAGCAGTTGGTCAGGGCAACGCGAGCAGTACTTC
14	TRBV5-1	TRBJ1-1	NA	TRBD1	CASSLEQGDTEAFF	TGCGCCAGCAGCTTGGAACAGGGGGACACTGAAGCTTTCTTT
15	TRBV19	TRBJ2-2	once	TRBD1	CASRRGQSNTGELFF	TGTGCCAGTAGGAGGGGGCAGTCGAACACCGGGGAGCTGTTTTTT
15	TRBV19	TRBJ2-3	NA	TRBD2	CASSRLAASGDTQYF	TGTGCCAGTAGCAGACTAGCGGCCTCTGGGGATACGCAGTATTTT
15	TRBV19	TRBJ2-5	NA	TRBD1	CASSIGAGGSETQYF	TGTGCCAGTAGTATAGGGGCAGGGGGCTCAGAGACCCAGTACTTC
15	TRBV27	TRBJ2-5	NA	NA	CASSPSPYSQETQYF	TGTGCCAGCAGTCCCTCTCCGTATTCCCAAGAGACCCAGTACTTC
15	TRBV6-5	TRBJ1-2	NA	NA	CASSTTRGPDYGYTF	TGTGCCAGCAGTACTACCAGGGGCCCGGACTATGGCTACACCTTC
11	TRBV28	TRBJ1-1	NA	TRBD1	CASSGRGRAFF	TGTGCCAGCAGTGGCAGGGGGCGAGCTTTCTTT
16	TRBV11-2	TRBJ1-6	NA	NA	CASSLDRWANNSPLHF	TGTGCCAGCAGCTTAGATCGTTGGGCCAATAATTCACCCCTCCACTTT
21	TRBV10-3	TRBJ2-7	NA	TRBD1	CAITKIIPFRNSGTGDYEQYF	TGTGCCATAACAAAGATAATCCCTTTCCGTAATTCCGGGACAGGGGACTACGAGCAGTACTTC
14	TRBV21-1	TRBJ2-1	once	NA	CASSKALGGNEQFF	TGTGCCAGCAGCAAAGCGCTAGGGGGCAATGAGCAGTTCTTC
18	TRBV3-1/TRBV3-2	TRBJ1-2	NA	TRBD1	CASSRGPGQGTPNYGYTF	TGTGCCAGCAGCCGCGGGCCGGGACAGGGAACACCTAACTATGGCTACACCTTC
12	TRBV4-1	TRBJ1-2	NA	NA	CASSQPGYGYTF	TGCGCCAGCAGCCAACCGGGCTATGGCTACACCTTC
11	TRBV29-1	TRBJ1-1	few	TRBD1	CSVRDRGLAFF	TGCAGCGTTCGCGACAGGGGACTGGCTTTCTTT
13	TRBV29-1	TRBJ2-2	NA	NA	CSGRTANTGELFF	TGCAGCGGACGGACAGCCAACACCGGGGAGCTGTTTTTT
13	TRBV7-3	TRBJ2-7	NA	NA	CASSLDAGYEQYF	TGTGCCAGCAGCTTAGACGCGGGATACGAGCAGTACTTC
12	TRBV15	TRBJ2-7	once	NA	CATSGQSYEQYF	TGTGCCACCAGTGGACAGTCCTACGAGCAGTACTTC
16	TRBV5-1	TRBJ1-4	NA	TRBD1	CASSLEGATTNEKLFF	TGCGCCAGCAGCTTGGAGGGGGCTACAACTAATGAAAAACTGTTTTTT
15	TRBV5-1	TRBJ2-3	NA	TRBD1	CASSFGTGSTDTQYF	TGCGCCAGCAGCTTCGGGACAGGTTCGACAGATACGCAGTATTTT
17	TRBV7-9	TRBJ2-3	NA	TRBD2	CASSFGTSGGATDTQYF	TGTGCCAGCAGCTTCGGGACGAGCGGGGGGGCCACAGATACGCAGTATTTT
13	TRBV2	TRBJ1-2	NA	NA	CATQGRPNYGYTF	TGTGCCACTCAGGGTCGGCCTAACTATGGCTACACCTTC
16	TRBV28	TRBJ2-7	NA	TRBD2	CASSKGLAGPTYEQYF	TGTGCCAGCAGCAAGGGACTAGCGGGGCCAACCTACGAGCAGTACTTC
16	TRBV27	TRBJ1-6	NA	NA	CASSLSPAGYNSPLHF	TGTGCCAGCAGTTTATCCCCCGCAGGATACAATTCACCCCTCCACTTT
15	TRBV5-1	TRBJ2-1	NA	TRBD2	CASSGPSGPNNEQFF	TGCGCCAGCAGCGGCCCTAGCGGGCCAAACAATGAGCAGTTCTTC
15	TRBV18	TRBJ2-3	few	NA	CASSPTGGPQDTQYF	TGTGCCAGCTCACCAACGGGGGGCCCCCAAGATACGCAGTATTTT
14	TRBV4-2	TRBJ1-4	NA	TRBD1	CASTRTGGMEKLFF	TGTGCCAGCACTAGGACAGGGGGTATGGAAAAACTGTTTTTT
15	TRBV11-3	TRBJ2-7	NA	TRBD2	CASSPRGVAGYEQYF	TGTGCCAGCAGCCCCCGGGGGGTCGCGGGCTACGAGCAGTACTTC
15	TRBV4-1	TRBJ2-7	NA	TRBD1	CASSQATGDVEEQYF	TGCGCCAGCAGCCAAGCCACAGGGGACGTTGAAGAGCAGTACTTC
16	TRBV2	TRBJ1-5	NA	NA	CASSESVRAFNQPQHF	TGTGCCAGCAGTGAGTCGGTCAGGGCATTCAATCAGCCCCAGCATTTT
12	TRBV25-1	TRBJ1-2	once	NA	CASTEGGYGYTF	TGTGCCAGCACCGAGGGGGGGTATGGCTACACCTTC
14	TRBV7-8	TRBJ1-1	NA	TRBD1	CASSSFDRDAEAFF	TGTGCCAGCAGCTCCTTCGACAGGGATGCTGAAGCTTTCTTT
13	TRBV30	TRBJ2-1	NA	TRBD2	CAWTLLAVPEQFF	TGTGCCTGGACCTTACTAGCGGTTCCCGAGCAGTTCTTC
20	TRBV24-1	TRBJ2-1	many	TRBD2	CATSDPSYRLAETTLHWQFF	TGTGCCACCAGTGACCCGTCATATAGGCTAGCGGAGACCACCCTTCATTGGCAGTTCTTC
16	TRBV30	TRBJ1-4	NA	NA	CAWSAPEMGGREKLFF	TGTGCCTGGAGTGCCCCGGAGATGGGGGGTCGAGAAAAACTGTTTTTT
12	TRBV7-9	TRBJ2-7	NA	NA	CASSSGLLEQYF	TGTGCCAGCAGCTCAGGGTTGCTCGAGCAGTACTTC
13	TRBV5-5	TRBJ1-1	NA	TRBD1	CASSIQGVTEAFF	TGTGCCAGCAGTATCCAGGGGGTCACTGAAGCTTTCTTT
17	TRBV21-1	TRBJ1-3	few	NA	CASSKVTGIYSGNTIYF	TGTGCCAGCAGCAAAGTAACAGGGATCTACTCTGGAAACACCATATATTTT
12	TRBV30	TRBJ1-2	once	NA	CAWSARYYGYTF	TGTGCCTGGAGTGCCAGATACTATGGCTACACCTTC
15	TRBV4-1	TRBJ1-1	NA	TRBD1	CASSSRQGLNTEAFF	TGCGCCAGCAGCTCTCGACAGGGCCTTAACACTGAAGCTTTCTTT
14	TRBV28	TRBJ2-1	NA	NA	CASDKGRGGNEQFF	TGTGCCAGCGATAAGGGGAGAGGGGGAAATGAGCAGTTCTTC
14	TRBV6-5	TRBJ2-3	once	NA	CASRYGQPTDTQYF	TGTGCCAGCAGATACGGACAGCCCACAGATACGCAGTATTTT
17	TRBV4-1	TRBJ1-1	NA	TRBD1	CASSLVGGWGPNTEAFF	TGCGCCAGCAGCCTAGTAGGGGGCTGGGGCCCGAACACTGAAGCTTTCTTT
15	TRBV4-2	TRBJ1-5	NA	NA	CASSQERGGNQPQHF	TGTGCCAGCAGCCAAGAACGGGGGGGAAATCAGCCCCAGCATTTT
13	TRBV30	TRBJ1-3	NA	NA	CAWGSNSGNTIYF	TGTGCCTGGGGGTCCAACTCTGGAAACACCATATATTTT